This section outlines one T cell receptor beta chain sequence together with its context. This clonotype was counted once. This receptor's antigen is unknown. Base-call qualities are not available, and no considerably larger clone is one nucleotide away. One read represents weak support. In the study, sorted CD4+ and CD8+ blood T cells from patients with severe aplastic anemia and from healthy subjects underwent deep sequencing of TCR repertoires. Ficoll-Paque density gradient centrifugation was used to isolate peripheral blood mononuclear cells. CD4+ and CD8+ T cells were sorted by FACS or magnetic beads before DNA extraction. Including the terminal cysteine and phenylalanine, the CDR3 comprises 14 residues. The sequence is cut down to CDR3 DNA, 42 bases in frame from base 1. Looking up the germline V gene yields CDR1 SGDLS and CDR2 YYNGEE. V is shortened by 4 bases, J by 6 bases, and the region joining them spans 15 bases.

Genomic DNA served as template for TCR beta VDJ combination and CDR3 sequence profiling. An Illumina HiSeq 2000 was used for TCR repertoire sequencing. The study's own analysis went as follows. Repertoires were assessed using TRBV/TRBJ rearrangement plots, CDR3 size and DJ length profiles, and Simpson's diversity index. Whichever DNA sequence was most abundant in the deep sequencing data was defined as the immunodominant clone. CDR3 amino acid sequences were checked for sharing across subjects and were also compared against the VDJdb database and published repertoires. Clones were called with MiXCR by TCRdb after fastp trimmed the public reads at Q25, and only in-frame beta chains were retained. CDR3 protein sequences are deduplicated, and each keeps its most common genes and DNA. The authors' filters were not applied to this entry. The sample profile shows 150,000 to 200,000 distinct CDR3 sequences; around three fifths of them were found once. The ten top clones hold around 46% of the sample.

These data come from a study of CD8+CD57+ T cells in acquired aplastic anemia (dated by TCRdb to about 2018). About the investigation overall: Extracted DNA from sorted CD4+ and CD8+ cells averaged around 3.3 ug, ranging from roughly 0.17 to 30 ug. Study-wide findings and limitations: No significant difference in CD8+ Simpson's diversity was found between patients and healthy controls (P=0.060). Twenty-nine CD8+ CDR3 sequences were found in both patients and controls but appeared to be highly expressed in patients and within the immunodominant clones of the patients.

Sequenced material: sorted CD4+, CD8+, or CD8+CD57+ T cells (not recorded which) from PBMCs. The sequence came from a human donor with severe aplastic anemia or a healthy control (not recorded which). This chain is built from TRBV9 and TRBJ2-3; the D gene is unclear. The CDR3 has the sequence CASSHPRSGDTQYF. Here is the DNA: TGTGCCAGCAGCCACCCCAGATCCGGGGATACGCAGTATTTT.